The 27 T cell receptor beta chains presented below share a single source sample, sequenced in a study of post-analysis software for immune sequencing data (dated by TCRdb to 2013 to 2016). General findings and caveats noted by the study authors: Significantly higher frequencies in patients than in controls were found for roughly five TRBV segments, including TRBV5-6, TRBV5-1 and TRBV20-1.

Library creation used PCR. Sequencing was carried out with an Illumina HiSeq 2500. To reduce PCR and sequencing biases, unique molecular identifiers were built into the TCR beta cDNA libraries. Starting from the raw public reads, TCRdb applied fastp trimming at Q25, assembled clones with MiXCR and retained in-frame beta chains. A single entry per CDR3 protein holds the most common genes and DNA from its merged rows. A total of 170,000 or so distinct CDR3 sequences appear in this sample, approximately 30% of them only once. The ten biggest clones cover approximately 1.5% of the sample. Which antigens these TCRs recognize remains unknown. Sequenced sample: blood. All receptors derive from a girl aged 5-17 years with multiple sclerosis.

To note about this clonotype: This may arise from a read error, as a much more abundant clone is one base away. The chain has TRBV7-2 and TRBJ2-7; maybe TRBD2 (6 bases). The CDR3 has 16 residues. CDR1 is SGHTA and CDR2 is FQGNSA in the germline V gene. CDR3: CASSLDSLGTSYGQYF. The CDR3 region has the DNA TGTGCCAGCAGCTTAGATTCGTTAGGGACTTCCTACGGGCAGTACTTC.

In this sample, this clonotype turned up many times. The chain combines TRBV5-1 with TRBJ2-5; 7 bases agree with TRBD1. The V gene's germline CDR1 is SGHRS and CDR2 YFSETQ. The trim removed 2 bases at V and 2 bases at J, leaving 0 bases unmatched. The CDR3 runs to 13 residues. The CDR3 DNA is TGCGCCAGCAGCTTCAGGGGGCAAGAGACCCAGTACTTC. Residues: CASSFRGQETQYF.

The table lists this clonotype with a few counts. The rearrangement joins TRBV9 to TRBJ1-2; D is unresolved. CDR3 length: 13 amino acids. V lost 4 bases and J lost 3, with 10 bases in between. The germline gives CDR1 SGDLS, CDR2 YYNGEE. CDR3 DNA: TGTGCCAGCAGCCCCCATCAGGACTATGGCTACACCTTC. Residues: CASSPHQDYGYTF.

The V gene is TRBV30, the J gene TRBJ2-3; 10 bases agree with TRBD2. This CDR3 has 14 residues. From germline, CDR1 is GTSNPN and CDR2 SVGIG (reference sequence). After removal of 4 bases from V and 9 bases from J, the junction contained 10 bases not matched to a gene. CDR3 DNA: TGTGCCTGGACGTCGGGACTAGCGTTTTCAACGCAGTATTTT. It yields the protein CAWTSGLAFSTQYF.

V usage is TRBV12-3 or TRBV12-4 and J usage is TRBJ2-3; D gene uncertain. Between the trimmed V and J ends, which lost 0 bases and 4 bases, there was a span of 5 bases. The CDR3 has 13 residues. The CDR3, as DNA: TGTGCCAGCAGTTTAGCGTGGGCAGATACGCAGTATTTT. Residues: CASSLAWADTQYF.

In regard to this clonotype: Given a much more abundant clone one base away, this may be a read error. The chain uses TRBV10-3 and TRBJ2-3; 8 bases line up with TRBD2. Germline CDR1 reads ENHRY; CDR2 reads SYGVKD. The CDR3 covers 18 residues. The CDR3 nucleotides read TGTACCATCAGTGAGTCCGGGAGTAGCGGGATGATCGCAGATACGCAGTATTTT. This encodes CTISESGSSGMIADTQYF.

This clonotype was detected only once. The chain is built from TRBV12-3 or TRBV12-4 and TRBJ2-7; D is unclear. The ends were cut back, 2 bases at V and 0 bases at J, with 8 bases in the middle. This CDR3 is 14 amino acids long. The CDR3, as DNA: TGTGCCAGCAGTTTATCCGGCATCTCCTACGAGCAGTACTTC. Translation gives CASSLSGISYEQYF.

This clonotype was seen ten or more times. The V call is TRBV10-3, the J call TRBJ2-3; 13 nucleotides agree with TRBD2. The ends lost 3 bases at V and 2 bases at J; junction bases unmatched: 2. This CDR3 is built from 16 residues. The V gene's germline CDR1 is ENHRY and CDR2 SYGVKD. The CDR3 region is CAISELAGGPTDTQYF. The CDR3 DNA reads as TGTGCCATCAGTGAACTAGCGGGAGGGCCCACAGATACGCAGTATTTT.

The chain carries TRBV27 and TRBJ2-1; TRBD1 might be the D (6 bases). Germline V gives CDR1 MNHEY, CDR2 SMNVEV (reference sequence). The V end was cut by 2 bases, the J end by 2 bases, with 25 bases between. The length of the CDR3 is 20 residues. The CDR3 region is CASSLEGRQGFTSAYNEQFF. CDR3 sequence (DNA): TGTGCCAGCAGTTTAGAAGGCCGGCAGGGGTTTACTTCTGCCTACAATGAGCAGTTCTTC.

Remarks on this clonotype: An end of the junction differs from the germline gene, which may be a read error. The chain uses TRBV6-1 and TRBJ1-1; 8 positions match TRBD1. The CDR3 runs to 15 residues. Looked up from germline, CDR1 is MNHNS and CDR2 is SASEGT. The CDR3 region is CVSSESQGARDEAFF. The CDR3 DNA is TGTGTCAGCAGTGAAAGTCAGGGGGCGAGGGATGAAGCTTTCTTT.

Comments on this clonotype: This may be a read error: a much more frequent sequence differs by one nucleotide. The chain employs TRBV7-2 and TRBJ1-2; the match to TRBD1 covers 7 bases. CDR3 size: 14 residues. Germline lookup yields CDR1 SGHTA and CDR2 FQGNSA. This CDR3 is CASSRQGDNYDYTF. The CDR3, as DNA: TGTGCCAGCAGTAGACAGGGTGATAACTATGACTACACCTTC.

Ten or more counts support this clonotype. This chain links TRBV12-3 or TRBV12-4 with TRBJ2-5, with a tentative D call TRBD2 (5 bases). CDR3 length: 13 residues. Trimming shortened V by 3 bases and J by 5 bases, and 10 bases separated the two germline ends. CDR3 residues: CASSFMLAETQYF. In nucleotides, the CDR3 is TGTGCCAGCAGTTTTATGTTAGCGGAGACCCAGTACTTC.

The sample holds many counts of this clonotype. The V and J genes are TRBV6-6 and TRBJ2-1, with 9 positions matching TRBD1. The junction had 10 bases not matched to a gene; V was cut back by 6 bases and J by 4 bases. The CDR3 consists of 16 residues. The V gene's germline CDR1 is MNHNY and CDR2 SVGAGI (reference sequence). CDR3 coding DNA: TGTGCCAGCAGGCGCCTCCGGGACAGGGAGTACAATGAGCAGTTCTTC. Protein sequence: CASRRLRDREYNEQFF.

The J gene is TRBJ2-7, the V gene TRBV21-1. TRBV21-1 is deemed a pseudogene. CDR3 length equals 15 residues. CDR3: CASSKVWDILRGQYF. DNA for the CDR3: TGTGCCAGCAGCAAAGTATGGGATATCCTACGAGGGCAGTACTTC.

J is TRBJ2-2 and V is TRBV6-5, with 7 bases that match TRBD1. Trimming took 7 bases from V and 2 from J; bases not matched to a gene: 10. CDR3 size: 16 residues. CDR1 is MNHEY, CDR2 SVGAGI, per germline. The CDR3 region has the DNA TGTGCCAGCAACCAAGGACAGGTCGTTAACACCGGGGAGCTGTTTTTT. The encoded protein is CASNQGQVVNTGELFF.

This clonotype was found many times. The V gene is TRBV29-1, the J gene TRBJ1-2, with 9 positions matching TRBD1. Per the germline V gene, CDR1 is SQVTM and CDR2 is ANQGSEA. The CDR3 runs 13 residues. V was pared by 6 bases and J by 5 bases, with 7 bases of the junction left unmatched. The CDR3, as DNA: TGCAGCGTCTACTCCGGGACAGGGTATGGCTACACCTTC. Translated: CSVYSGTGYGYTF. Combining the CDR3 with reference TRBV29-1 and TRBJ1-2 gives the whole variable domain SAVISQKPSRDICQRGTSLTIQCQVDSQVTMMFWYRQQPGQSLTLIATANQGSEATYESGFVIDKFPISRPNLTFSTLTVSNMSPEDSSIYLCSVYSGTGYGYTFGSGTRLTVV.

About this clonotype: A much more abundant neighbour one base away suggests this may be a read error. The chain links TRBV11-2 to TRBJ2-1; perhaps TRBD2 as D (5 bases). The CDR3 has 12 amino acids. The germline V gene has CDR1 SGHAT and CDR2 FQNNGV. With 5 bases removed from V and 11 bases from J, the gap between germline ends came to 13 bases. For the CDR3, the DNA is TGTGCCAGCAGCCGTCTAGCTCTTCAGCAGTTCTTC. Amino acids: CASSRLALQQFF.

Many counts were recorded for this clonotype. The genes are TRBV5-1 and TRBJ2-3, with 12 bases aligning to TRBD2. After removal of 2 bases from V and 0 bases from J, the junction contained 16 bases not matched to a gene. Germline V lookup: CDR1 SGHRS, CDR2 YFSETQ. CDR3 size: 21 residues. The DNA of the CDR3 is TGCGCCAGCAGCTTCGGGCCTAGCGGGAGGGACAGCGCGTCTAGCACAGATACGCAGTATTTT. This codes for CASSFGPSGRDSASSTDTQYF.

The V gene is TRBV2, the J gene TRBJ2-7, with D possibly matching TRBD1 (5 bases). Trimming removed 6 bases from V and 3 bases from J, with 15 bases in between. Germline V gene sequence: CDR1 SNHLY, CDR2 FYNNEI. The CDR3 runs 14 residues. The CDR3 sequence is CASRSARVGYEQYF. The CDR3 DNA reads TGTGCCAGCAGGAGTGCCAGGGTTGGCTACGAGCAGTACTTC.

On this clonotype: A read error may be the cause here, since a much bigger clone is one base away. The chain has TRBV20-1 and TRBJ2-7; maybe TRBD2 (5 bases). Germline CDR1 and CDR2: DFQATT and SNEGSKA (reference sequence). The CDR3 runs to 13 residues. The germline V and J ends were trimmed by 6 bases and 5 bases, with 17 bases remaining between them. This CDR3 is CSAEEVAGNEQYF. CDR3 coding DNA: TGCAGTGCCGAGGAGGTGGCTGGCAACGAGCAGTACTTC.

This clonotype occurred a few times. This chain links TRBV11-2 with TRBJ1-4, with D perhaps matching TRBD1 (5 bases). With 3 bases removed from V and 7 bases from J, the gap between germline ends came to 6 bases. The germline CDR1 and CDR2 sequences are SGHAT and FQNNGV. The CDR3 totals 12 residues. The CDR3 DNA reads as TGTGCCAGCAGCTTCGGGGGTGAAAAACTGTTTTTT. Its protein is CASSFGGEKLFF.

In this sample, this clonotype turned up a few times. The V and J genes are TRBV9 and TRBJ1-5; D unclear. This CDR3 contains 15 residues. V was clipped by 3 bases and J by 5 bases, with 15 bases between them. Germline CDR1 and CDR2: SGDLS and YYNGEE. The CDR3 nucleotides are TGTGCCAGCAGCGCCTACCCAGAGAAACATCAGCCCCAGCATTTT. It translates to CASSAYPEKHQPQHF.

This rearrangement joins TRBV6-6 to TRBJ2-1; 7 bases are a match to TRBD2. V lost 2 bases to trimming and J lost 7 bases; unmatched junction nucleotides: 8. Per germline, CDR1 MNHNY and CDR2 SVGAGI (reference sequence). The CDR3 spans 15 residues. CDR3 in amino acids: CASSYVRGSVNEQFF. DNA of the CDR3: TGTGCCAGCAGTTACGTACGCGGGAGTGTAAATGAGCAGTTCTTC.

This clonotype was picked up many times. This rearrangement joins TRBV7-9 to TRBJ2-4; D perhaps matches TRBD1 (6 bases). V was shortened by 5 bases and J by 2 bases, with 19 bases between the two germline ends. This CDR3 is built from 17 residues. Germline CDR1 reads SEHNR; CDR2 reads FQNEAQ (reference sequence). The CDR3 DNA reads as TGTGCCAGCAGCCCACCCTACAGGGCCGATCCCAAAAACATTCAGTACTTC. It yields the protein CASSPPYRADPKNIQYF.

This rearrangement joins TRBV28 to TRBJ1-2, with a tentative D call TRBD1 (6 bases). CDR1 is MDHEN, CDR2 SYDVKM, per germline. With 8 bases removed from V and 4 bases from J, the gap between germline ends came to 14 bases. The CDR3 extends over 13 amino acids. As DNA, the CDR3 is TGTGCCAGCGGCAGGGGTGAAGGCTATGGCTACACCTTC. Translating gives CASGRGEGYGYTF.

This clonotype was seen a handful of times. The rearrangement joins TRBV3-1 to TRBJ2-7; tentatively, D is TRBD2 (5 bases). The CDR3 contains 13 residues. V lost 4 bases and J 2 bases, leaving 9 bases between the germline ends. The germline V gene encodes CDR1 LGHDT and CDR2 YNNKEL (reference sequence). The CDR3 is CASSRAGAYEQYF. DNA of the CDR3: TGTGCCAGCAGCCGGGCCGGGGCCTACGAGCAGTACTTC.

With respect to this clonotype: A read error is possible here, since a much larger clone lies one base away. The chain links TRBV12-3 or TRBV12-4 to TRBJ2-5, with 8 bases identical to TRBD2. The CDR3 spans 15 residues. V shed 7 bases and J 11 bases; nucleotides not matched to a gene: 18. This chain's CDR3 is CASTPGTSLDNEQYF. The CDR3, as DNA: TGTGCCAGCACCCCCGGGACTAGTCTCGACAATGAGCAGTACTTC.